This TCR beta chain was sequenced during a study of blood T cells in healthy people across ages. A remark on this clonotype: The antigen is not known.

For the second PCR, which ran for 7 to 11 cycles, a sample-barcoded 5' primer and a J-beta primer mix were used. Each single sample gave us at least 3 million CDR3-containing paired-end reads. Using its own MiXCR run on the 5' RACE reads, TCRdb lists one record per CDR3 protein. The sample includes about 1.4 million distinct CDR3 sequences, approximately 60% of them seen just once. Overall study findings and caveats: Percentage of naive T cells showed a strong correlation with TCR beta diversity. One million T cells yielded diversity estimates that were considered underestimates.

The CDR3 has 16 amino acids. Germline values: CDR1 SNHLY, CDR2 FYNNEI. Deletions cut 0 bases from V and 6 bases from J, with 14 bases between. The total RNA that was extracted per sample amounted to at least 5 micrograms. This TCR was sampled from a man in his late teens or twenties in good health. The rearrangement links TRBV2 to TRBJ2-2; D may match TRBD1 or TRBD2 (5 bases each). The sample consisted of blood. The CDR3 here is CASSEAGTPSSGELFF. CDR3 in DNA: TGTGCCAGCAGTGAAGCAGGGACCCCGTCGTCCGGGGAGCTGTTTTTT.